The clone carrying this TCR beta chain was detected many times. The data were obtained in a study of T cells in Graves' hyperthyroidism and ophthalmopathy. The germline V and J ends were trimmed by 1 base and 6 bases, with 20 bases remaining between them. The CDR3 sequence is 16 residues long. Germline V gene data show CDR1 as SGHRS and CDR2 as YFSETQ. Amplified TCR beta CDR3 regions derived from RNA transcripts. The HTBI primer set served for first-round RT-PCR of the TCR CDR3. MiXCR was run by TCRdb on the multiplex PCR reads, yielding one entry per CDR3 protein. The sample includes more than 500,000 distinct CDR3 sequences, about 14% of them seen just once.

This receptor was taken from a woman aged 35 to 49 with Graves' hyperthyroidism. Specimen: blood. V gene TRBV5-1 combines with J gene TRBJ2-7; a weak D match, TRBD2 (5 bases). CDR3 sequence: CASSLMNSGSLSEQYF. The CDR3 nucleotides read TGCGCCAGCAGCTTGATGAACAGCGGTTCTTTGAGCGAGCAGTACTTC.